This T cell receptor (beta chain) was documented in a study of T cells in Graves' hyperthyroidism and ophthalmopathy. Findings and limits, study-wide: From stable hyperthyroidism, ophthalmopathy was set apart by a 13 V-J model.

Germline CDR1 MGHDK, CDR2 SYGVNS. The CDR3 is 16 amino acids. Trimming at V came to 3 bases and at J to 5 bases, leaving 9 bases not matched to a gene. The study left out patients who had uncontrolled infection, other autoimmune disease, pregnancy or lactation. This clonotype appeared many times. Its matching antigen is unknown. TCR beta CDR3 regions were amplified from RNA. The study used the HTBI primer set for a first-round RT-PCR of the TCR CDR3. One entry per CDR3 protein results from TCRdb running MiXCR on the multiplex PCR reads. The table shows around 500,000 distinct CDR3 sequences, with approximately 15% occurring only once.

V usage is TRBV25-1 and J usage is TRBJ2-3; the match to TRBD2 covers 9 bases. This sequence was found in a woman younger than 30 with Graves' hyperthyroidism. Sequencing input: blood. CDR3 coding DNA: TGTGCCAGCAGTGACTATAGCGGGAGTAGGGGAGATACGCAGTATTTT. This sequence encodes CASSDYSGSRGDTQYF. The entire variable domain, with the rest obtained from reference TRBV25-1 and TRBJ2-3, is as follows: EADIYQTPRYLVIGTGKKITLECSQTMGHDKMYWYQQDPGMELHLIHYSYGVNSTEKGDLSSESTVSRIRTEHFPLTLESARPSHTSQYLCASSDYSGSRGDTQYFGPGTRLTVL.